This TCR beta chain stems from a study of blood T cell repertoires in COVID-19. The protocol was immunoSEQ multiplex PCR, while the TCRdb copy is restricted to in-frame clones and leaves out a portion. This table has about 86,000 clones, approximately 83% appearing once. The V end was cut by 0 bases, the J end by 1 base, with 13 bases between. Germline V gene lookup returns CDR1 MNHEY and CDR2 SVGAGI. The CDR3 spans 16 residues. The TCR originated in an elderly woman with active or convalescent COVID-19. The V gene is TRBV6-5, the J gene TRBJ2-7; weak D call: TRBD2 (6 bases). Input material: peripheral blood. The CDR3 protein is CASSYSRGGASYEQYF. The CDR3 coding sequence is TGTGCCAGCAGTTACTCGAGAGGCGGGGCGTCCTACGAGCAGTACTTC.